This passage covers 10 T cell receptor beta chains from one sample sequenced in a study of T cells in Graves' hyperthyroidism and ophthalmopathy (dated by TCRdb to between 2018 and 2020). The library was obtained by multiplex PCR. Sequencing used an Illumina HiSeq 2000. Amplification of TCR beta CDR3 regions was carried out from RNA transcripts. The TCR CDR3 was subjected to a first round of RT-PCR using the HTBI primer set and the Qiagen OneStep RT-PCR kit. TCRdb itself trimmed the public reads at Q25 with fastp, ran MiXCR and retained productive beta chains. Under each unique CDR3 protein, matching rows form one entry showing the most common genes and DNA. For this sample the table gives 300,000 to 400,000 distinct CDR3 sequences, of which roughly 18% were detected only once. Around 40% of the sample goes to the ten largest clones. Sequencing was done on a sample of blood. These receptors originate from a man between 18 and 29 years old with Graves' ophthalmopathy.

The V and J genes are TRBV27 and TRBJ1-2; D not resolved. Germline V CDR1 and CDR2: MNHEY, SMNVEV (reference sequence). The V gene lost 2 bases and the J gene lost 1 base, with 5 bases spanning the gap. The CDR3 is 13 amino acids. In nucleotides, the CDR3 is TGTGCCAGCAGTTTAGGGTTTAACTATGGCTACACCTTC. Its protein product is CASSLGFNYGYTF.

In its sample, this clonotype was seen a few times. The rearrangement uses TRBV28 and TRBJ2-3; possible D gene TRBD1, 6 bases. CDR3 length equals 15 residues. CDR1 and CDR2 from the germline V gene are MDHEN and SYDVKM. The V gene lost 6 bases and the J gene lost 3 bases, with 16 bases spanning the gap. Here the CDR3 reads CASSRTQGTTDTQYF. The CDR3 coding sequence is TGTGCCAGCAGCCGGACACAGGGTACGACAGATACGCAGTATTTT.

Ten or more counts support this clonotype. CDR3 loop: CASSFAGVSSYNSPLHF. CDR3 nucleotide sequence: TGCGCCAGCAGCTTCGCCGGGGTCAGCTCCTATAATTCACCCCTCCACTTT. V usage is TRBV5-1 and J usage is TRBJ1-6; D unclear. The CDR3 consists of 17 residues. The germline V gene encodes CDR1 SGHRS and CDR2 YFSETQ. Trimming took 2 bases from V and 0 from J, leaving 12 bases between them.

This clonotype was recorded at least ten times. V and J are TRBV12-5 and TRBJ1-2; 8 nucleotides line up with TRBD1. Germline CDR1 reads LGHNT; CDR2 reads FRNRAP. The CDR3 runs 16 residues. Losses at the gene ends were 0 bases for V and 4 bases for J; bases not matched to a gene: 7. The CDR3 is CASGLVLDRGGYGYTF. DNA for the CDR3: TGTGCTAGTGGTTTGGTACTCGACAGGGGTGGCTATGGCTACACCTTC.

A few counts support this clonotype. The CDR3 here is CASSTQFATGANYGYTF. The CDR3 region has the DNA TGTGCCAGTAGTACCCAGTTCGCGACAGGAGCTAACTATGGCTACACCTTC. The V and J genes are TRBV19 and TRBJ1-2, with a tentative D call TRBD1 (6 bases). CDR1 is LNHDA and CDR2 is SQIVND in the germline V gene (reference sequence). Deletions cut 4 bases from V and 0 bases from J, with 18 bases between. The CDR3 runs to 17 residues.

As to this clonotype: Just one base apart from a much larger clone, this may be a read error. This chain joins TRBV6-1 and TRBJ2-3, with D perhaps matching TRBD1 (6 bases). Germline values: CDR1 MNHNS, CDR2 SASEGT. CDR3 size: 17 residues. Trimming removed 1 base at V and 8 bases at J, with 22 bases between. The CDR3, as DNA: TGTGCCAGCAGTGAAGTTTTTGACGGGTCCCTACAGGGTACGCAGTATTTT. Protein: CASSEVFDGSLQGTQYF.

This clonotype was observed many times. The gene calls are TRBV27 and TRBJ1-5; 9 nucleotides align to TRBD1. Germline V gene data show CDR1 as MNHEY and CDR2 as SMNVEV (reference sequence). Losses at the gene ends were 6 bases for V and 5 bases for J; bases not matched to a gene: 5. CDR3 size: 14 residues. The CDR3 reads CASRRTGGHQPQHF. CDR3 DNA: TGTGCCAGCAGGAGAACAGGGGGCCATCAGCCCCAGCATTTT.

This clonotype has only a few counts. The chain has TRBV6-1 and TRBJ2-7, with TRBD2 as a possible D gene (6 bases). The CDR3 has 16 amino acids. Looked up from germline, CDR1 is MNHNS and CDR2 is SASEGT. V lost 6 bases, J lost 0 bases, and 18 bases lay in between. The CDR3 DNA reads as TGTGCCAGCAGCCACGGGGGAGGAAGGAGCTCCTACGAGCAGTACTTC. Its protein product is CASSHGGGRSSYEQYF.

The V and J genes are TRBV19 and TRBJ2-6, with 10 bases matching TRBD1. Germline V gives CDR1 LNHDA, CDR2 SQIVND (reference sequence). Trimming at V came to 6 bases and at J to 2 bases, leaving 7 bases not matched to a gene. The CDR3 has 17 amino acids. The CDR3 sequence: CASSPRDRGAGANVLTF. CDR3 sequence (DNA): TGTGCCAGTAGCCCCAGGGACAGGGGAGCTGGGGCCAACGTCCTGACTTTC.

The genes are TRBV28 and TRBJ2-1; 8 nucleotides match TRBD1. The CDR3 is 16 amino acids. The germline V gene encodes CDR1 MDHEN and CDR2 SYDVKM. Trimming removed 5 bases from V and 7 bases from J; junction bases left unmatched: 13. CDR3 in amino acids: CASSRPGTGFINEQFF. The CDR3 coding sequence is TGTGCCAGCAGTCGCCCCGGGACAGGTTTTATTAATGAGCAGTTCTTC.